This T cell receptor (beta chain) originates from a study of neurological immune-mediated disorders. This clonotype has at least ten counts. Its specificity is not known. The time point denotes: longitudinal time-point 3. The cDNA was generated through 5'RACE incorporating 10-nucleotide random UMIs. TCRdb processed the 5' RACE reads anew with MiXCR; each CDR3 protein has one entry. The table lists approximately 80,000 distinct CDR3 sequences, roughly 4.5% of them singletons. The V and J ends lost 2 bases and 8 bases, in that order; junction bases with no gene match: 10. The CDR3 loop spans 15 amino acids. Germline values: CDR1 SGHRS, CDR2 YFSETQ. Whole-study findings and limits: With the multiple sclerosis repertoire cluster, neither clinical nor MRI features showed any association.

The sample taken for sequencing was PBMCs. The source of this sequence is a woman aged 60-70 years with multiple sclerosis. The rearrangement uses TRBV5-1 and TRBJ1-2; 9 nucleotides align to TRBD1. The CDR3 DNA sequence: TGCGCCAGCAGCTTACCGGGACAGGGACTGAAGGGCTACACCTTC. Translation gives CASSLPGQGLKGYTF.